These 20 T cell receptor beta chains share one sample of origin, sequenced in a study of T and B cells in COVID-19 patients. Each TRB amplification used roughly 220-550 ng of genomic DNA from blood. BIOMED2 TRB-A/B primer pools were used in multiplex TRB PCR. One entry per CDR3 protein results from TCRdb running MiXCR on the multiplex PCR reads. The sample shows 8,300 or so distinct CDR3 sequences, roughly 27% of them seen only once. The sample consisted of blood. Every receptor here comes from a human donor with active COVID-19.

This rearrangement joins TRBV10-3 to TRBJ1-3, with unresolved D. Deletions cut 10 bases from V and 0 bases from J, with 7 bases between. The CDR3 has 12 residues. Germline V gene sequence: CDR1 ENHRY, CDR2 SYGVKD. CDR3 bases: TGTGCCACCGAAGGCTCTGGAAACACCATATATTTT. It codes for CATEGSGNTIYF.

This clonotype was seen just once. The CDR3 region is CSATIAGGAYEQYF. The CDR3 DNA follows: TGCAGTGCAACCATAGCGGGAGGGGCCTACGAGCAGTACTTC. The chain couples TRBV20-1 to TRBJ2-7; TRBD2 matches 11 bases. Germline lookup yields CDR1 DFQATT and CDR2 SNEGSKA (reference sequence). The CDR3 totals 14 residues. The junction had 6 bases not matched to a gene; V was cut back by 6 bases and J by 2 bases.

By frequency in the sample, this clonotype is medium-sized. The chain recombines TRBV7-2 with TRBJ2-3; 7 nucleotides line up with TRBD2. CDR3 length: 14 residues. Losses at the gene ends were 6 bases for V and 4 bases for J; bases not matched to a gene: 7. Looked up from germline, CDR1 is SGHTA and CDR2 is FQGNSA. The DNA of the CDR3 is TGTGCCAGCAGAGTTACTAGCGCCGCAGATACGCAGTATTTT. Translation gives CASRVTSAADTQYF.

V usage is TRBV27 and J usage is TRBJ1-3; 8 bases are a match to TRBD1. Germline CDR1 reads MNHEY; CDR2 reads SMNVEV (reference sequence). Trimming took 5 bases from V and 4 from J; bases not matched to a gene: 4. There are 14 residues in the CDR3. CDR3 nucleotides: TGTGCCAGCAGTCTGACAGGGGTCGGAAACACCATATATTTT. Protein product: CASSLTGVGNTIYF.

In its sample, this clonotype is medium-sized. The J gene is TRBJ2-1, the V gene TRBV30; D ambiguous. The CDR3 extends over 13 amino acids. The ends were cut back, 0 bases at V and 6 bases at J, with 9 bases in the middle. The germline V gene has CDR1 GTSNPN and CDR2 SVGIG (reference sequence). CDR3 loop: CAWSVWAGNEQFF. CDR3 sequence (DNA): TGTGCCTGGAGTGTCTGGGCAGGCAATGAGCAGTTCTTC.

The V call is TRBV5-1, the J call TRBJ2-7; 8 positions match TRBD1. Germline V gene sequence: CDR1 SGHRS, CDR2 YFSETQ. This CDR3 spans 15 amino acids. Unmatched junction bases numbered 9, after V lost 7 bases and J lost 0 bases. The DNA of the CDR3 is TGCGCCAGCCGGCCGGGACAGGTGAGCTCCTACGAGCAGTACTTC. This codes for CASRPGQVSSYEQYF.

This clonotype was detected ten times or more. The chain couples TRBV27 to TRBJ2-1; TRBD2 might be the D (5 bases). The germline gives CDR1 MNHEY, CDR2 SMNVEV (reference sequence). This CDR3 spans 15 amino acids. V gave up 1 base and J gave up 8 bases, with 15 bases separating them. The CDR3 nucleotides read TGTGCCAGCAGTTTATATGGGAGTGGGTTCGATGAGCAGTTCTTC. Its translation: CASSLYGSGFDEQFF.

The rearrangement uses TRBV6-2 or TRBV6-3 and TRBJ2-5; D call uncertain. The CDR3 length is 12 residues. V was cut by 2 bases and J by 4 bases, with 5 bases left in between. In germline, CDR1 is MNHEY, CDR2 SVGEGT. The CDR3 region is CASSYVPETQYF. CDR3 sequence (DNA): TGTGCCAGCAGTTACGTCCCAGAGACCCAGTACTTC.

This clonotype is medium-sized (0.01 to 0.1%) by share. The V and J genes are TRBV19 and TRBJ2-3, with no clear D. CDR3 size: 12 residues. Germline V lookup: CDR1 LNHDA, CDR2 SQIVND (reference sequence). V gave up 5 bases and J gave up 8 bases, with 11 bases separating them. CDR3 coding DNA: TGTGCCAGTAGTCGACGCGGCCTTACGCAGTATTTT. Protein sequence: CASSRRGLTQYF.

This clonotype showed up just a few times. This chain joins TRBV7-2 and TRBJ1-5, with TRBD1 matching 9 bases. The CDR3 covers 15 residues. Germline CDR1 is SGHTA and CDR2 is FQGNSA. The ends lost 1 base at V and 6 bases at J; junction bases unmatched: 4. The CDR3 loop is CASSLGQGVGQPQHF. In nucleotides, the CDR3 is TGTGCCAGCAGCTTAGGACAGGGGGTTGGTCAGCCCCAGCATTTT.

The chain is built from TRBV18 and TRBJ2-1, with 9 bases that match TRBD2. The CDR3 has 14 residues. Per germline, CDR1 KGHSH and CDR2 LQKENI. Germline trimming cut 5 bases from V and 5 bases from J; bases unmatched to any gene: 4. CDR3 residues: CASSAGGGDNEQFF. The CDR3 nucleotides are TGTGCCAGCTCAGCGGGGGGGGGTGACAATGAGCAGTTCTTC.

This clonotype was seen more than once but under ten times. The CDR3 loop reads CAIRDSLYYNEQFF. CDR3 nucleotides: TGTGCCATCAGGGACAGCCTCTACTACAATGAGCAGTTCTTC. The chain links TRBV10-3 to TRBJ2-1, with D possibly being TRBD1 (6 bases). Germline values: CDR1 ENHRY, CDR2 SYGVKD. The CDR3 runs 14 residues. The V gene lost 6 bases and the J gene lost 3 bases, with 12 bases spanning the gap.

About this clonotype itself: A much larger clonotype is one base distant, so this may be a read error. The chain is built from TRBV12-3 or TRBV12-4 and TRBJ2-7; TRBD1 aligns across 9 bases. V was pared by 4 bases and J by 11 bases, with 9 bases of the junction left unmatched. This CDR3 region has 13 residues. The CDR3 bases are TGTGCCAGCAGTTACGCAGGACAGGGGTTGAAGTACTTC. This sequence encodes CASSYAGQGLKYF.

This clonotype is judged medium-sized. This chain uses TRBV29-1 with TRBJ2-3, with D tentatively TRBD2 (5 bases). V was trimmed by 2 bases and J by 0 bases, leaving 12 bases between them. Germline assignment: CDR1 SQVTM and CDR2 ANQGSEA. The CDR3 has 15 residues. The CDR3 DNA is TGCAGCGTTGAATTTGCGGGCGCTAGCACAGATACGCAGTATTTT. It translates to CSVEFAGASTDTQYF.

The sample holds many counts of this clonotype. The chain recombines TRBV6-1 with TRBJ2-2, with TRBD2 matching 14 bases. Per the germline V gene, CDR1 is MNHNS and CDR2 is SASEGT. V gave up 4 bases and J gave up 6 bases; unmatched junction bases: 1. This CDR3 contains 15 residues. The CDR3: CASSGLAGGPGELFF. The CDR3 DNA sequence: TGTGCCAGCAGTGGACTAGCGGGAGGGCCCGGGGAGCTGTTTTTT.

This clonotype is labeled medium-sized (0.01 to 0.1%). The chain is built from TRBV5-5 and TRBJ2-2; perhaps TRBD2 as D (6 bases). The CDR3 has 16 residues. CDR1 is SGHKS and CDR2 is YYEKEE in the germline V gene (reference sequence). Trimming left V 4 bases short and J 7 bases short, with 20 bases between. CDR3 sequence (DNA): TGTGCCAGCAGCCCAAACGGGGGATATGGCGGCGGGGAGCTGTTTTTT. Its protein is CASSPNGGYGGGELFF.

The rearrangement links TRBV7-4 to TRBJ1-1; D not resolved. Looked up from germline, CDR1 is SGHVT and CDR2 is SQSDAQ. This CDR3 spans 15 amino acids. V shed 1 base and J shed 6 bases, with 15 bases lying between them. Here the CDR3 DNA reads TGTGCCAGCAGCTTAGTAGAGGGTGGAAGCCCTGAAGCTTTCTTT. Its translation: CASSLVEGGSPEAFF.

This sequence joins TRBV6-5 and TRBJ1-1, with a possible D match to TRBD1 (5 bases). The CDR3 is made up of 14 amino acids. Trimming left V 7 bases short and J 6 bases short, with 18 bases between. CDR1 and CDR2 (germline): MNHEY, SVGAGI. CDR3 in amino acids: CASTPGPGRSEAFF. The CDR3 nucleotides read TGTGCCAGCACCCCGGGGCCCGGAAGGTCTGAAGCTTTCTTT.

This chain connects TRBV18 to TRBJ2-2; D unclear. CDR3 size: 15 residues. The germline V gene has CDR1 KGHSH and CDR2 LQKENI. The V end was cut by 2 bases, the J end by 1 base, with 8 bases between. The CDR3 sequence is CASSPGAGNTGELFF. In nucleotides, the CDR3 is TGTGCCAGCTCACCAGGTGCAGGGAACACCGGGGAGCTGTTTTTT.

The CDR3 coding sequence is TGTGCCAGTAGTAGGACAGGGGGCTTGAACACTGAAGCTTTCTTT. This encodes CASSRTGGLNTEAFF. The chain combines TRBV19 with TRBJ1-1; 11 positions match TRBD1. The germline V gene has CDR1 LNHDA and CDR2 SQIVND (reference sequence). The V segment lost 4 bases and the J segment 0 bases; nucleotides outside the gene matches: 1. The CDR3 totals 15 residues.